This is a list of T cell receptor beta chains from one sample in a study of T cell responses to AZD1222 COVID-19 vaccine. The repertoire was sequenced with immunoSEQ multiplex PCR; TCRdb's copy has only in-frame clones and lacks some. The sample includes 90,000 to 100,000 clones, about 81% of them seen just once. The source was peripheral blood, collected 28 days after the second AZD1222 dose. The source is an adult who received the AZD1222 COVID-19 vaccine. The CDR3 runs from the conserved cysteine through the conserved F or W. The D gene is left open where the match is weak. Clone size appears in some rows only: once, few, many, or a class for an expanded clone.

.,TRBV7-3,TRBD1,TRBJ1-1,CASSVGQGNTEAFF,TGTGCCAGCAGCGTAGGACAGGGGAACACTGAAGCTTTCTTT
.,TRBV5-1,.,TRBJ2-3,CASSFTAGPTDTQYF,TGCGCCAGCAGCTTTACGGCAGGGCCGACAGATACGCAGTATTTT
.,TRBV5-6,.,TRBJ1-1,CASSSGVGVGAFF,TGTGCCAGCAGCTCGGGGGTCGGGGTCGGTGCTTTCTTT
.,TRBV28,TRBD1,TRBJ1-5,CASRLYRGLSNQPQHF,TGTGCCAGCAGGTTATACAGGGGATTGAGCAATCAGCCCCAGCATTTT
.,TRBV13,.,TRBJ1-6,CASRNRGSPLHF,TGTGCCAGCAGGAATCGAGGTTCACCCCTCCACTTT
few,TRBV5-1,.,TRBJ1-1,CASSAQAPRNTEAFF,TGCGCCAGCAGTGCGCAGGCGCCCCGGAACACTGAAGCTTTCTTT
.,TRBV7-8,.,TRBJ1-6,CASSAGVRNSPLHF,TGTGCCAGCAGCGCAGGGGTGAGGAATTCACCCCTCCACTTT
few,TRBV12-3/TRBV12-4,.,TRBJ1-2,CASSGANYGYTF,TGTGCCAGCAGTGGGGCGAACTATGGCTACACCTTC
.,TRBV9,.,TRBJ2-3,CASSGWQGDTQYF,TGTGCCAGCAGCGGATGGCAGGGGGATACGCAGTATTTT
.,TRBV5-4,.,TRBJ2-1,CASSFGGQKSNEQFF,TGTGCCAGCAGCTTTGGGGGGCAAAAATCAAATGAGCAGTTCTTC
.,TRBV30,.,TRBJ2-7,CAWRPEHLSFYEQYF,TGTGCCTGGAGGCCCGAACACCTAAGCTTCTACGAGCAGTACTTC
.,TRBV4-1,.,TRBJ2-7,CASSHYGGNLYEQYF,TGCGCCAGCAGCCACTATGGGGGCAACCTCTACGAGCAGTACTTC
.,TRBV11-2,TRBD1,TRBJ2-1,CASSWGQDSQHNEQFF,TGTGCCAGCAGCTGGGGACAGGATAGCCAACACAATGAGCAGTTCTTC
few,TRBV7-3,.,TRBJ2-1,CASSSPTRDGANEQFF,TGTGCCAGCAGCTCCCCCACCCGCGACGGCGCCAATGAGCAGTTCTTC
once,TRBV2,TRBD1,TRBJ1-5,CASSWGQGPFQPQHF,TGTGCCAGCAGTTGGGGACAGGGGCCCTTTCAGCCCCAGCATTTT
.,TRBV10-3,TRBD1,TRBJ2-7,CAIRGQAPSYEQYF,TGTGCCATCAGGGGACAGGCCCCTTCCTACGAGCAGTACTTC
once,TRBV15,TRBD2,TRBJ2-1,CATSREVAGNEQFF,TGTGCCACCAGCAGAGAGGTAGCGGGGAATGAGCAGTTCTTC
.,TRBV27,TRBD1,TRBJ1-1,CASSKGGREAFF,TGTGCCAGCTCCAAAGGGGGCAGGGAGGCTTTCTTT
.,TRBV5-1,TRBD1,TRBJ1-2,CASSRDSPTLGYTF,TGCGCCAGCAGCCGGGACAGTCCCACACTTGGCTACACCTTC
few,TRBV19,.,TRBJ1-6,CASSIGGSGSPLHF,TGTGCCAGTAGTATTGGAGGGTCTGGCTCACCCCTCCACTTT
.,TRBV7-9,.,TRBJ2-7,CASSPPGEQYF,TGTGCCAGCAGCCCCCCGGGCGAGCAGTACTTC
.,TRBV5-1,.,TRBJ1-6,CASSDGTGNSPLHF,TGCGCCAGCAGCGATGGGACTGGGAATTCACCCCTCCACTTT
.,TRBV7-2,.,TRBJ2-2,CASSLSGVSGGELFF,TGTGCCAGCAGCTTATCGGGGGTCTCCGGAGGGGAGCTGTTTTTT
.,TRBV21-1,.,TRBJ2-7,CASSKAQVYFFVPTYEQYF,TGTGCCAGCAGCAAAGCGCAGGTGTATTTTTTTGTCCCAACCTACGAGCAGTACTTC
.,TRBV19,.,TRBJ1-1,CASSISFSLPAEAFF,TGTGCCAGTAGTATCTCGTTTAGCCTTCCCGCTGAAGCTTTCTTT
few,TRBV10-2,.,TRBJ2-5,CASSEFSSETQYF,TGCGCCAGCAGTGAGTTTTCCAGCGAGACCCAGTACTTC
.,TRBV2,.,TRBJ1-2,CASSEWVTDGYTF,TGTGCCAGCAGTGAATGGGTTACGGATGGCTACACCTTC
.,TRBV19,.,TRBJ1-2,CASSMSLGVYGYTF,TGTGCCAGTAGTATGAGTCTGGGGGTCTATGGCTACACCTTC
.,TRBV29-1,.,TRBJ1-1,CSASTDTEAFF,TGCAGCGCTTCTACAGATACTGAAGCTTTCTTT
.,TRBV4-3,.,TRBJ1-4,CASGALGEGPANEKLFF,TGCGCCAGCGGAGCTTTGGGAGAGGGTCCGGCTAATGAAAAACTGTTTTTT